The entry that follows covers one T cell receptor beta chain sequence. This sample is part of a study of tumour-infiltrating T cells in Burkitt lymphoma. Overall study: Repertoire clonality predicted overall and progression-free survival.

Some clones are missing from TCRdb's copy, which holds only in-frame ones; the method was immunoSEQ multiplex PCR. In the table there are more than 2,500 clones, roughly three quarters of which are singletons. The CDR3 consists of 15 residues. V dropped 2 bases and J dropped 4 bases, with 14 bases sitting between them. In germline, CDR1 is MDHEN, CDR2 SYDVKM. Source material: tumor tissue. The V call is TRBV28, the J call TRBJ1-2, with no clear D. The sequence derives from a human donor with diffuse large B-cell lymphoma. This chain's CDR3 is CASSLKLLLGYGYTF. DNA for the CDR3: TGTGCCAGCAGTTTAAAACTCCTTTTGGGCTATGGCTACACCTTC.